This TCR beta chain comes out of a study of blood T cell repertoires in COVID-19 (dated by TCRdb to the early 2020s). Regarding the study in general: Samples from collaborators originated in the United States, Italy and Spain and spanned both the acute and convalescent phases of COVID-19. The material from the prospective study consisted of cDNA or gDNA derived from T cells, B-cell-depleted T cells, or PBMCs. Subjects who had been exposed to COVID-19, were actively infected with it, or had recovered from it provided the deeply sampled blood TCRbeta repertoires that made up the dataset. A freely available public database, intended as a resource for researchers studying the immune response to SARS-CoV-2, is where the repertoires were released. Samples were obtained from the ongoing ImmuneRACE study (first 160 participants) and from over 1,000 subjects provided by 6 global collaborators. Nearly every sample came with metadata listing a de-identified subject ID, COVID-19 status, age in years and sex. Where HLA class I and class II types were available, the types were taken from metadata supplied by the sample provider, not from assay-based typing.

One collaborating source in Seattle enrolled patients during active infection and followed them longitudinally through the course of disease. Each collaborating institution followed its own protocols to collect whole blood in K2EDTA tubes. Collaborator samples were shipped for TCRbeta analysis as frozen whole blood, isolated PBMCs, or DNA extracted from either sample type. On the study overall, not on this receptor specifically: Clinical and demographic metadata were provided uncurated, with the amount varying by source and participant.

As regards this clone: No cognate antigen has been identified for it. Per-nucleotide qualities are absent, and no much larger clonotype sits a single base away.

Taken from the germline V gene, the CDR1 and CDR2 loops are SGHDT and YYEEEE. Deletion took 4 bases off V and 3 bases off J, with a span of 17 bases between the germline ends. Reading from cysteine to phenylalanine, the CDR3 counts 15 amino acids. Kept here is only the CDR3 DNA, which spans 45 bases and is read in frame from base 1. The immunoSEQ Assay, a bias-controlled multiplex PCR, was used to amplify TCRbeta CDR3 regions from genomic DNA. Concerning the study's data processing: Nucleated cell counts per sample were estimated from amplification of reference gene primers within the assay. To quantify the absolute abundance of each unique TCRbeta CDR3 rearrangement, sequence reads were collapsed and filtered. For each sample, productive Simpson clonality was calculated as the square root of Simpson's diversity index across productive rearrangements. TCRdb carries this immuneACCESS record with in-frame sequences only. Its versions omit some clonotypes, under half of them owing to an unresolved V gene in the studies checked, with the rest unexplained. V and J calls and clone size are those listed in that table; D and trimming were worked out from the DNA. Counted in this sample were about 370,000 clones; around 92% of them appeared once. The ten largest clones capture around 3% of the sample.

The source is a woman under 40 with COVID-19, enrolled during active disease. Specimen: peripheral blood. The sequence joins TRBV5-6 to TRBJ2-7, with TRBD1 perhaps the D gene, on 5 matching bases. The base sequence is TGTGCCAGCAGCGGCTTAGGGGCAGGGATCTACGAGCAGTACTTC. Its translation is CASSGLGAGIYEQYF.